This entry describes one TCR beta chain. The target antigen is unknown. TCRdb called the 5' RACE reads again in MiXCR, with one record for every CDR3 protein. The table lists roughly 15,000 distinct CDR3 sequences, approximately 38% of them singletons, with nearly 9.5% in the top ten. Germline CDR1 reads SGHKS; CDR2 reads YYEKEE (reference sequence). V was pared by 0 bases and J by 6 bases, with 28 bases between. CDR3 length: 19 residues. The sample originates from a study of T cell repertoires and leukemia-associated antigens. General study results and limits: Vbeta, Jbeta, VDJ rearrangement and unique CDR3 counts did not differ significantly across four groups.

The sample was CD3+ T cells sorted from blood and cultured. The gene calls are TRBV5-5 and TRBJ2-7, with D perhaps given as TRBD1 or TRBD2 (5 bases each). This clonotype originated in a female donor in good health. CDR3 sequence (DNA): TGTGCCAGCAGCTTGGCCGGGACCCTTGCCTACGAGCAGTACGCCGAGCAGTACTTC. This gives the protein CASSLAGTLAYEQYAEQYF.